The clone carrying this T cell receptor beta chain was counted between two and nine times. Antigen unknown. Germline V gene lookup returns CDR1 DFQATT and CDR2 SNEGSKA (reference sequence). Trimming left V 2 bases short and J 6 bases short, with 13 bases between. CDR3 length: 14 amino acids. This record comes from a study of early T cells in non-severe SARS-CoV-2 infection. Separate cDNA molecules each had unique molecular identifiers attached to them. From the 5' RACE reads, TCRdb called clonotypes with MiXCR, one entry per CDR3 protein. The sample lists some 36,000 distinct CDR3 sequences, under 7% occurring once. Study results and limitations: Private and CD4 specificities were missed by VDJdb matching, skewed to anti-spike CD8.

The source material was whole blood. This TCR was sampled from an adult who was a healthcare worker with PCR-confirmed SARS-CoV-2 infection or an uninfected control (not recorded which). The chain links TRBV20-1 to TRBJ1-4, with unresolved D. CDR3 nucleotides: TGCAGTGCTAGAATGGAGGTTTTCCATGAAAAACTGTTTTTT. Encoded protein: CSARMEVFHEKLFF.